The sequence of this TCR beta chain was determined in a study of blood T cell repertoires in COVID-19. V lost 0 bases, J lost 2 bases, and 1 base stayed unmatched. In germline, CDR1 is LGHDT, CDR2 YNNKEL (reference sequence). The CDR3 is 16 amino acids. The method was immunoSEQ multiplex PCR; TCRdb's version includes in-frame clones alone and lacks a portion of them. The sample gives 250,000 or so clones, 86% of which show up once; over 8% is in the top ten. What was sequenced was peripheral blood. This rearrangement joins TRBV3-1 (or the pseudogene TRBV3-2) to TRBJ2-3, with TRBD2 identical over 11 bases. The receptor's source is a man aged 40-49 years with active or convalescent COVID-19. The DNA of the CDR3 is TGTGCCAGCAGCCAAGAACTAGCGGGGGTCACAGATACGCAGTATTTT. Translated, it gives CASSQELAGVTDTQYF.